This T cell receptor beta chain was found in a study of neurological immune-mediated disorders. cDNA was made by 5'RACE with 10-nucleotide random UMIs. MiXCR, run by TCRdb on the 5' RACE reads, gives a single entry per CDR3 protein. The sample records approximately 30,000 distinct CDR3 sequences, more than 20% being singletons. CDR1 SEHNR and CDR2 FQNEAQ come from the germline V gene (reference sequence). V was clipped by 5 bases and J by 0 bases, with 18 bases between them. This CDR3 is built from 17 residues. This clonotype was detected ten times or more. What it binds is not known. Study-wide findings and caveats: In HTLV-1-associated myelopathy, TCR clonal expansion was greatest, whereas multiple sclerosis had the least, falling below healthy controls.

The chain combines TRBV7-9 with TRBJ2-3; D not resolved. The sequence was obtained from a woman aged 60 to 75 in good health. What was sequenced was PBMCs. The CDR3 bases are TGTGCCAGCAGCCCCTCTGGCAGAGCCTTTAGCACAGATACGCAGTATTTT. This translates into CASSPSGRAFSTDTQYF.